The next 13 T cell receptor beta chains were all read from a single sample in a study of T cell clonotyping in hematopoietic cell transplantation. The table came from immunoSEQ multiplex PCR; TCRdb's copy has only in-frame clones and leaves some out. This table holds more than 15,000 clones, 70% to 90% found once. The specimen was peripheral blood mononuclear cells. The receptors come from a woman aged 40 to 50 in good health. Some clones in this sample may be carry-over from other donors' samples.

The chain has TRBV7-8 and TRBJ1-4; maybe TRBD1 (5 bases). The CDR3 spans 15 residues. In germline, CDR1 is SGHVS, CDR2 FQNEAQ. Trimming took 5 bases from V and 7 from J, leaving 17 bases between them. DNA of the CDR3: TGTGCCAGCAGCCTCCCTTCTTGGGGGGGTGAAAAACTGTTTTTT. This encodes CASSLPSWGGEKLFF.

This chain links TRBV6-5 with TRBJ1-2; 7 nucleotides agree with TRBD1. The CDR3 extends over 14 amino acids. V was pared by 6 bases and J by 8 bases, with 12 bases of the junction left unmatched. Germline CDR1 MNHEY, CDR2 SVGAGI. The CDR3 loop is CASRERTGAGGYTF. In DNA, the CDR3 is TGTGCCAGCAGAGAACGCACAGGGGCGGGGGGCTACACCTTC.

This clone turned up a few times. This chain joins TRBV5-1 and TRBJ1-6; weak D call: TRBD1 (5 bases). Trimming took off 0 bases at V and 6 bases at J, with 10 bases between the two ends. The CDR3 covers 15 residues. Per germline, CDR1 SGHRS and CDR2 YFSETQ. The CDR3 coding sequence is TGCGCCAGCAGCTTGGCGGCAGGGCTTAATTCACCCCTCCACTTT. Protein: CASSLAAGLNSPLHF. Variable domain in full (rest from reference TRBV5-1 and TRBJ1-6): KAGVTQTPRYLIKTRGQQVTLSCSPISGHRSVSWYQQTPGQGLQFLFEYFSETQRNKGNFPGRFSGRQFSNSRSEMNVSTLELGDSALYLCASSLAAGLNSPLHFGNGTRLTVT.

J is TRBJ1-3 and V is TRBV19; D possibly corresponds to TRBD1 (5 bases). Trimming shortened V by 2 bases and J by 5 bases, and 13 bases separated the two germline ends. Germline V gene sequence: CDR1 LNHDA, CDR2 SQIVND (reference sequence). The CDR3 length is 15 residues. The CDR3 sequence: CASSIRRGVRNTIYF. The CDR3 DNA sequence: TGTGCCAGTAGTATAAGGAGGGGCGTTAGAAACACCATATATTTT.

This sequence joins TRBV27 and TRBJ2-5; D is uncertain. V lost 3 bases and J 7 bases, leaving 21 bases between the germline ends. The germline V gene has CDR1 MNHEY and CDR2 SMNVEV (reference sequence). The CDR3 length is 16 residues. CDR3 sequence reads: CASSFPTRIPEGTQYF. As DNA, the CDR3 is TGTGCCAGCAGTTTCCCGACACGGATTCCAGAAGGGACCCAGTACTTC.

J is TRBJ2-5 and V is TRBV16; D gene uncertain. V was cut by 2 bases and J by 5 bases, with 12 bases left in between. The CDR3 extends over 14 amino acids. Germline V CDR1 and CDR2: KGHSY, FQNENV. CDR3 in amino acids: CASSQHSDRETQYF. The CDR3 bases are TGTGCCAGCAGCCAACACAGCGATCGTGAGACCCAGTACTTC.

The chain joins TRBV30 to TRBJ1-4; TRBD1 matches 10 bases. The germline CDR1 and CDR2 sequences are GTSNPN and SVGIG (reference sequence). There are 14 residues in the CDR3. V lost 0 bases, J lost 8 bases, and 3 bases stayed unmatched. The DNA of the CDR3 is TGTGCCTGGAGTGTTGGACAGGGGGAAGAAAAACTGTTTTTT. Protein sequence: CAWSVGQGEEKLFF.

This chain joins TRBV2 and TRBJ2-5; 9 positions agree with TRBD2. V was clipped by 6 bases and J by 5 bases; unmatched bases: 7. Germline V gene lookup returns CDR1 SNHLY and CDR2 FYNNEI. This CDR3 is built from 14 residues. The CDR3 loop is CASSVGTSRETQYF. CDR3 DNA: TGTGCCAGCAGCGTCGGGACTAGCAGGGAGACCCAGTACTTC.

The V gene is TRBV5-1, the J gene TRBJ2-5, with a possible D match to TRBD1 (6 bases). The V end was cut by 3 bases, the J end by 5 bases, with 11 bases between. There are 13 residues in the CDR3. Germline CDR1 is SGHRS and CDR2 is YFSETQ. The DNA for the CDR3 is TGCGCCAGCAGCTCACAGGGTGCTGAGACCCAGTACTTC. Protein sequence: CASSSQGAETQYF.

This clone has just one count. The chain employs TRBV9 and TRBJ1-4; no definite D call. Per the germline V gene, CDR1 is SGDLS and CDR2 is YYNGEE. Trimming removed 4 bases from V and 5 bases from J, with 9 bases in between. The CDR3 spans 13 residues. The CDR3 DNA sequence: TGTGCCAGCAGCCCCACCACGAATGAAAAACTGTTTTTT. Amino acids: CASSPTTNEKLFF.

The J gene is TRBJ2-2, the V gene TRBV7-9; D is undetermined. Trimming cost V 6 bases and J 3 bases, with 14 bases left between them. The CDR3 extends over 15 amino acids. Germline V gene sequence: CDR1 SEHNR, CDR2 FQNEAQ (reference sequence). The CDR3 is CASRVRAGDTGELFF. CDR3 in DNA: TGTGCCAGCAGGGTACGGGCAGGAGACACCGGGGAGCTGTTTTTT.

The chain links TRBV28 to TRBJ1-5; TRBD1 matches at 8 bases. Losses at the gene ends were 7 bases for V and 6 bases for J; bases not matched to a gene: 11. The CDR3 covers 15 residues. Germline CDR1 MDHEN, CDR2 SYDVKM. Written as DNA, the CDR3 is TGTGCCAGCATCTACCCCAGGGGGCGCCTTCAGCCCCAGCATTTT. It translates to CASIYPRGRLQPQHF.

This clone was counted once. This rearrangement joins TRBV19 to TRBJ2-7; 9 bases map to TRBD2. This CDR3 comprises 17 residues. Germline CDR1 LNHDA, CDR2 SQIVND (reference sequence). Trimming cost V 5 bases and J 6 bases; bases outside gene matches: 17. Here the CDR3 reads CASSLPPGSGSAGEQYF. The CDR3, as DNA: TGTGCCAGTAGTTTGCCCCCTGGTAGCGGGAGCGCGGGCGAGCAGTACTTC.